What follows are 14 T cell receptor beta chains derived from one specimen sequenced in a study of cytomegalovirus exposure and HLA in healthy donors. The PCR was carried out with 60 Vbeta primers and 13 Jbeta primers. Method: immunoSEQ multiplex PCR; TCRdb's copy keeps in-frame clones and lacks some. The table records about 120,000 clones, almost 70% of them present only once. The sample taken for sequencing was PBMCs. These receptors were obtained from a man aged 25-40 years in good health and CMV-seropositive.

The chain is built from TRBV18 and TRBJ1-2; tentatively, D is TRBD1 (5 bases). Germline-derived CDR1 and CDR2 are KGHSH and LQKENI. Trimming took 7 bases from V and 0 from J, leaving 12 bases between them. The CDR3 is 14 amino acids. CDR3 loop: CASYGGSTNYGYTF. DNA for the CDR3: TGTGCCAGCTACGGGGGTTCTACTAACTATGGCTACACCTTC. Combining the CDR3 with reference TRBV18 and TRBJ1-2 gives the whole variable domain NAGVMQNPRHLVRRRGQEARLRCSPMKGHSHVYWYRQLPEEGLKFMVYLQKENIIDESGMPKERFSAEFPKEGPSILRIQQVVRGDSAAYFCASYGGSTNYGYTFGSGTRLTVV.

Here the CDR3 DNA reads TGTGCCAGCAGTGGCACTGACAGCCCCGGGGAGACCCAGTACTTC. Protein product: CASSGTDSPGETQYF. The J gene is TRBJ2-5, the V gene TRBV6-1; perhaps TRBD1 as D (5 bases). V dropped 4 bases and J dropped 5 bases, with 17 bases sitting between them. In germline, CDR1 is MNHNS, CDR2 SASEGT. The length of the CDR3 is 15 residues.

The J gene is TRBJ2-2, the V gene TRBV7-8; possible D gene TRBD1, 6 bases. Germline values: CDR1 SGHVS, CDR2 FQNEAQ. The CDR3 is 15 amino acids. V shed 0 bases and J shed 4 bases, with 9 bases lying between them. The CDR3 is CASSLAGQTTGELFF. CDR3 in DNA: TGTGCCAGCAGCTTAGCGGGACAAACCACCGGGGAGCTGTTTTTT.

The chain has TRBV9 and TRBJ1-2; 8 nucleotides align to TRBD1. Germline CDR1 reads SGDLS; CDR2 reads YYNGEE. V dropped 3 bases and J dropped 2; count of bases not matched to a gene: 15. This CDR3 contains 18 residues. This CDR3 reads CASSADTRDRRLNYGYTF. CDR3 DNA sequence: TGTGCCAGCAGCGCAGACACAAGGGACAGGCGATTAAACTATGGCTACACCTTC.

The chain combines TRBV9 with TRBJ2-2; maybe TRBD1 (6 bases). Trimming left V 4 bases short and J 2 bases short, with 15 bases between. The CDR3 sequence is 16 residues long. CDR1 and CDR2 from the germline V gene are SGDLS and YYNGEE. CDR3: CASSTRTVINTGELFF. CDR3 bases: TGTGCCAGCAGCACTAGGACAGTTATAAACACCGGGGAGCTGTTTTTT.

The CDR3 is CASVPTSGRFTGELFF. The CDR3, as DNA: TGCGCCAGCGTACCTACTAGCGGGAGATTTACCGGGGAGCTGTTTTTT. This chain joins TRBV4-1 and TRBJ2-2; TRBD2 agrees at 11 bases. The CDR3 runs 16 residues. CDR1 and CDR2 (germline): MGHRA, YSYEKL. V was clipped by 8 bases and J by 5 bases; unmatched bases: 10.

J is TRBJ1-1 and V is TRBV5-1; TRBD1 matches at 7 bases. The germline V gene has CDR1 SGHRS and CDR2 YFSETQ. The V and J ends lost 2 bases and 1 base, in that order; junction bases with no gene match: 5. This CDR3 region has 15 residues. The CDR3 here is CASSFFDRANTEAFF. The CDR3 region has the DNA TGCGCCAGCAGCTTTTTTGACAGGGCGAACACTGAAGCTTTCTTT.

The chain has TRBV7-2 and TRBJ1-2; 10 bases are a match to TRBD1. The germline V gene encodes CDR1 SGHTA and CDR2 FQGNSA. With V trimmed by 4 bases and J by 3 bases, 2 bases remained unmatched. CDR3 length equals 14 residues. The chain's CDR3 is CASSSGTGDYGYTF. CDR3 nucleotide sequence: TGTGCCAGCAGCTCCGGGACAGGGGACTATGGCTACACCTTC.

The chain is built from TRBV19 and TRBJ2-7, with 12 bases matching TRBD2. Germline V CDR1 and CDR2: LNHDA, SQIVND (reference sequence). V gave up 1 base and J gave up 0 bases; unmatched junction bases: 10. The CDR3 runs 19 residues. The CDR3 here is CASSIGVSLAGGSSYEQYF. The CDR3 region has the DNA TGTGCCAGTAGTATAGGGGTCTCACTAGCGGGGGGTTCCTCCTACGAGCAGTACTTC.

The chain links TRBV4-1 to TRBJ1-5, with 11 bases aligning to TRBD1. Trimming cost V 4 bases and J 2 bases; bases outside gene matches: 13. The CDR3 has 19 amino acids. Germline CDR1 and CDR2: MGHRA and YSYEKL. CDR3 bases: TGCGCCAGCAGCCTTTACGGACAGGGGGCTGTTGGTGGCAATCAGCCCCAGCATTTT. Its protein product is CASSLYGQGAVGGNQPQHF.

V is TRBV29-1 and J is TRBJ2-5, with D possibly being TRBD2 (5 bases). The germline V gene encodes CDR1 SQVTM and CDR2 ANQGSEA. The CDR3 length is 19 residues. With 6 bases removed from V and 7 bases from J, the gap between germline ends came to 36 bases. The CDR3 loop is CSVNYETGRRVRRDGTQYF. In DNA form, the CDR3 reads TGCAGCGTGAATTATGAGACCGGACGGCGGGTGAGACGAGATGGGACCCAGTACTTC.

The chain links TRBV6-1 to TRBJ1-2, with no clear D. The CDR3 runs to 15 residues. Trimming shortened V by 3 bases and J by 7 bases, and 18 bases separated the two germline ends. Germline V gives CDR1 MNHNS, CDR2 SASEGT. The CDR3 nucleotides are TGTGCCAGCAGTGATCGCCCTATCCCGTCCGCTGGCTACACCTTC. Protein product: CASSDRPIPSAGYTF.

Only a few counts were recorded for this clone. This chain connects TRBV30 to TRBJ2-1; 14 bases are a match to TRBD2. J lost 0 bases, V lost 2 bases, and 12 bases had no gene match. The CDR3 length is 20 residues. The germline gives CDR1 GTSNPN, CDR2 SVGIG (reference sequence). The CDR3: CAWSPTPGTSGRYSYNEQFF. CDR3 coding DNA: TGTGCCTGGAGTCCGACCCCAGGGACTAGCGGGAGATACTCCTACAATGAGCAGTTCTTC.

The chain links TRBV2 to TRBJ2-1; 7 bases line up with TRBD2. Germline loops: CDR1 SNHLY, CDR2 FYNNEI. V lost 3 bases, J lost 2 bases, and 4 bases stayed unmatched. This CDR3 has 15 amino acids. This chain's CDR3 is CASSEGGSAYNEQFF. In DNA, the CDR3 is TGTGCCAGCAGTGAGGGCGGGAGTGCCTACAATGAGCAGTTCTTC.